The clone carrying this T cell receptor (beta chain) was found a few times. Its antigen is as yet unknown. TCRdb fed the reads into MiXCR, producing one record per CDR3 protein. The sample lists more than 300,000 distinct CDR3 sequences, about 35% occurring once. This entry comes from a study of T cell repertoires in cytomegalovirus infection. About the study: Recently identified HLA-C-restricted CMV epitopes and well-studied HLA-B-restricted CMV epitopes were used by the study. It can be stated that public TCR beta signatures indicated CMV infection as well as a matching HLA type. Findings and caveats of the study: Within the response measured ex vivo, HLA-C-restricted CMV-specific TCR beta clonotypes were dominant.

Trimming removed 6 bases at V and 10 bases at J, with 16 bases between. Germline assignment: CDR1 SEHNR and CDR2 FQNEAQ (reference sequence). The CDR3 is made up of 14 amino acids. V is TRBV7-9 and J is TRBJ1-6; maybe TRBD1 (5 bases). The sample here was cultured PBMCs, taken from culture after CMV antigen stimulation. The origin of this receptor is a human donor in good health (CMV status not recorded). Some clones in this sample may be carry-over from other donors' samples. DNA for the CDR3: TGTGCCAGCAGAAAAGACGGGACGGACTCACCCCTCCACTTT. Its protein product is CASRKDGTDSPLHF.